One and the same sample provided the 28 T cell receptor beta chains below, sequenced in a study of T cell changes during pregnancy in multiple sclerosis. Clones were sequenced by immunoSEQ multiplex PCR, and TCRdb holds only the in-frame ones, with some missing. The sample consists of about 51,000 clones, 85% to 95% of them appearing once. The specimen comprised CD4+ T cells from peripheral blood mononuclear cells, sampled in the second trimester of pregnancy. These receptors all come from a female donor with multiple sclerosis, enrolled in a pregnancy study.

The J gene is TRBJ2-7, the V gene TRBV7-9; 7 bases fit TRBD2. V dropped 1 base and J dropped 3; count of bases not matched to a gene: 9. CDR3 length: 16 amino acids. Looked up from germline, CDR1 is SEHNR and CDR2 is FQNEAQ (reference sequence). As DNA, the CDR3 is TGTGCCAGCAGCTTAGGGGGGGGTGGCACTAGCTACGAGCAGTACTTC. Amino acids: CASSLGGGGTSYEQYF.

J is TRBJ1-2 and V is TRBV4-3, with D possibly TRBD1 on 5 matching bases. V was shortened by 0 bases and J by 8 bases, with 10 bases between the two germline ends. The germline gives CDR1 LGHNA, CDR2 YSLEER. The CDR3 is made up of 13 amino acids. Here the CDR3 reads CASSQEAGNGYTF. CDR3 nucleotide sequence: TGCGCCAGCAGCCAAGAGGCAGGGAACGGCTACACCTTC.

This clone was seen a single time. The V call is TRBV30, the J call TRBJ1-5, with D possibly being TRBD1 (5 bases). There are 14 residues in the CDR3. Germline CDR1 is GTSNPN and CDR2 is SVGIG (reference sequence). V was pared by 0 bases and J by 5 bases, with 11 bases between. CDR3 sequence reads: CAWSVAGSDQPQHF. The CDR3 DNA follows: TGTGCCTGGAGTGTAGCAGGGTCCGATCAGCCCCAGCATTTT.

The V and J genes are TRBV19 and TRBJ2-7, with 9 bases aligning to TRBD1. Germline-derived CDR1 and CDR2 are LNHDA and SQIVND (reference sequence). V shed 9 bases and J 3 bases; nucleotides not matched to a gene: 6. This CDR3 has 13 amino acids. The CDR3 DNA sequence: TGTGCCAGCCATGGACAGGGGCTCTACGAGCAGTACTTC. Amino acids: CASHGQGLYEQYF. Based on the CDR3 plus reference TRBV19 and TRBJ2-7, the full variable domain is DGGITQSPKYLFRKEGQNVTLSCEQNLNHDAMYWYRQDPGQGLRLIYYSQIVNDFQKGDIAEGYSVSREKKESFPLTVTSAQKNPTAFYLCASHGQGLYEQYFGPGTRLTVT.

V is TRBV19 and J is TRBJ1-1; the match to TRBD1 covers 11 bases. Germline-derived CDR1 and CDR2 are LNHDA and SQIVND (reference sequence). V dropped 7 bases and J dropped 8; count of bases not matched to a gene: 9. This CDR3 spans 14 amino acids. The CDR3 nucleotides read TGTGCCAGTAAAATGGACAGGGGGCGCTTCGAAGCTTTCTTT. Its translation is CASKMDRGRFEAFF.

The J gene is TRBJ1-2, the V gene TRBV6-5; D gene uncertain. Germline CDR1 reads MNHEY; CDR2 reads SVGAGI. Trimming took off 6 bases at V and 6 bases at J, with 20 bases between the two ends. The CDR3 is 15 amino acids. CDR3: CASSPRERAFHGYTF. The CDR3 region has the DNA TGTGCCAGCAGCCCCCGGGAGCGGGCTTTTCATGGCTACACCTTC.

J is TRBJ2-7 and V is TRBV5-6, with a possible D match to TRBD2 (5 bases). The CDR3 runs 13 residues. Trimming took 5 bases from V and 6 from J, leaving 15 bases between them. Germline CDR1 SGHDT, CDR2 YYEEEE. The DNA of the CDR3 is TGTGCCAGCAGGTCAGTAGGAGGAGGCGAGCAGTACTTC. Residues: CASRSVGGGEQYF.

The chain links TRBV11-3 to TRBJ2-1; TRBD1 is a possible D gene (6 bases). Germline V gene sequence: CDR1 SGHNT, CDR2 YENEEA. The CDR3 is made up of 12 amino acids. V was cut by 3 bases and J by 7 bases, with 7 bases left in between. The CDR3 DNA follows: TGTGCCAGCAGCTTGGGGACAAATGAGCAGTTCTTC. Translating it yields CASSLGTNEQFF.

This chain uses TRBV6-5 with TRBJ2-1; 9 bases align to TRBD2. From germline, CDR1 is MNHEY and CDR2 SVGAGI. V lost 4 bases to trimming and J lost 0 bases; unmatched junction nucleotides: 1. The CDR3 length is 15 residues. The CDR3 coding sequence is TGTGCCAGCAGTTTAGCGGGGGCCTCCTACAATGAGCAGTTCTTC. Amino acid sequence: CASSLAGASYNEQFF.

The V gene is TRBV10-2, the J gene TRBJ2-5, with 8 positions matching TRBD1. The CDR3 is made up of 13 amino acids. V lost 11 bases to trimming and J lost 5 bases; unmatched junction nucleotides: 10. CDR1 is WSHSY, CDR2 SAAADI, per germline. The CDR3 here is CALRAGGGETQYF. The CDR3 coding sequence is TGCGCCCTAAGGGCAGGGGGCGGCGAGACCCAGTACTTC.

The V call is TRBV18, the J call TRBJ2-7; a weak D match, TRBD1 (6 bases). V was shortened by 3 bases and J by 0 bases, with 12 bases between the two germline ends. The CDR3 runs to 15 residues. Germline CDR1 is KGHSH and CDR2 is LQKENI. CDR3 amino acids: CASSPSLDSSYEQYF. The CDR3 DNA reads as TGTGCCAGCTCACCGTCTCTGGACAGCTCCTACGAGCAGTACTTC.

V is TRBV7-9 and J is TRBJ2-3; maybe TRBD1 (6 bases). The germline V gene has CDR1 SEHNR and CDR2 FQNEAQ (reference sequence). Trimming removed 4 bases at V and 1 base at J, with 15 bases between. CDR3 length equals 16 residues. Here the CDR3 reads CASSSHLDRRTDTQYF. DNA of the CDR3: TGTGCCAGCAGCTCACACTTGGACAGACGCACAGATACGCAGTATTTT.

With regard to this clone: A junction boundary mismatches the germline segment, possibly from a read error. The chain has TRBV11-2 and TRBJ1-2; 7 bases match TRBD1. The germline CDR1 and CDR2 sequences are SGHAT and FQNNGV. This CDR3 spans 12 amino acids. The CDR3: CASSLVRGQLFF. The CDR3 coding sequence is TGTGCCAGCAGCTTAGTTAGGGGGCAATTATTCTTC.

The J gene is TRBJ1-1, the V gene TRBV6-1; 8 nucleotides line up with TRBD1. The CDR3 covers 13 residues. J gave up 11 bases and V 4 bases, and 9 bases lay outside the gene matches. CDR1 and CDR2 from the germline V gene are MNHNS and SASEGT. The CDR3 is CASSAWDRQEAFF. The CDR3 DNA sequence: TGTGCCAGCAGTGCCTGGGACAGGCAGGAGGCTTTCTTT.

The J gene is TRBJ2-5, the V gene TRBV9; 9 bases agree with TRBD1. In germline, CDR1 is SGDLS, CDR2 YYNGEE. Trimming took 3 bases from V and 5 from J; bases not matched to a gene: 5. The length of the CDR3 is 14 residues. The CDR3 protein is CASSAAGQGETQYF. CDR3 DNA sequence: TGTGCCAGCAGCGCCGCCGGACAGGGGGAGACCCAGTACTTC. The variable domain in full, completed from reference TRBV9 and TRBJ2-5, reads DSGVTQTPKHLITATGQRVTLRCSPRSGDLSVYWYQQSLDQGLQFLIQYYNGEERAKGNILERFSAQQFPDLHSELNLSSLELGDSALYFCASSAAGQGETQYFGPGTRLLVL.

The chain has TRBV30 and TRBJ2-1; D possibly corresponds to TRBD1 (5 bases). The ends were cut back, 4 bases at V and 7 bases at J, with 14 bases in the middle. Germline CDR1 is GTSNPN and CDR2 is SVGIG (reference sequence). The CDR3 has 13 amino acids. The CDR3 is CAWTPGRGNEQFF. The CDR3 nucleotides are TGTGCCTGGACTCCTGGAAGGGGAAATGAGCAGTTCTTC.

CDR3 in DNA: TGTGCCAGCAGGCGCGGGGGGGCCACTTACAATGAGCAGTTCTTC. This translates into CASRRGGATYNEQFF. This rearrangement joins TRBV6-6 to TRBJ2-1, with TRBD2 matching over 9 bases. In germline, CDR1 is MNHNY, CDR2 SVGAGI (reference sequence). This CDR3 is 15 amino acids long. Trimming removed 6 bases from V and 4 bases from J; junction bases left unmatched: 7.

V gene TRBV28 combines with J gene TRBJ2-1, with 10 bases matching TRBD2. The CDR3 has 16 residues. Germline lookup yields CDR1 MDHEN and CDR2 SYDVKM. After removal of 4 bases from V and 5 bases from J, the junction contained 8 bases not matched to a gene. The CDR3, as DNA: TGTGCCAGCAGTTCCTCAGCGGGGGGGCACCACAATGAGCAGTTCTTC. Its translation: CASSSSAGGHHNEQFF. Combining the CDR3 with reference TRBV28 and TRBJ2-1 gives the whole variable domain DVKVTQSSRYLVKRTGEKVFLECVQDMDHENMFWYRQDPGLGLRLIYFSYDVKMKEKGDIPEGYSVSREKKERFSLILESASTNQTSMYLCASSSSAGGHHNEQFFGPGTRLTVL.

V usage is TRBV7-2 and J usage is TRBJ1-5, with TRBD1 as a possible D gene (5 bases). Germline V gene lookup returns CDR1 SGHTA and CDR2 FQGNSA. V lost 3 bases, J lost 3 bases, and 9 bases lay in between. This CDR3 is 14 amino acids long. The CDR3, as DNA: TGTGCCAGCAGCTTTGACAGATTCAATCAGCCCCAGCATTTT. The encoded protein is CASSFDRFNQPQHF.

The chain combines TRBV7-8 with TRBJ1-2; D perhaps matches TRBD1 (6 bases). This CDR3 is 14 amino acids long. The V gene's germline CDR1 is SGHVS and CDR2 FQNEAQ. V was clipped by 1 base and J by 5 bases, with 11 bases between them. The CDR3 coding sequence is TGTGCCAGCAGCTTAGGGACAGATTCTTATGGCTACACCTTC. Its protein product is CASSLGTDSYGYTF.

This clone was recorded only once. The V gene is TRBV7-8, the J gene TRBJ2-7; 13 nucleotides line up with TRBD2. Germline trimming cut 4 bases from V and 2 bases from J; bases unmatched to any gene: 11. Germline V lookup: CDR1 SGHVS, CDR2 FQNEAQ. The CDR3 extends over 18 amino acids. The CDR3 reads CASSSPGLAGLAAYEQYF. The DNA for the CDR3 is TGTGCCAGCAGCTCTCCGGGACTAGCGGGGCTAGCGGCCTACGAGCAGTACTTC.

The V call is TRBV19, the J call TRBJ2-1, with 9 nucleotides matching TRBD2. Germline V gene data show CDR1 as LNHDA and CDR2 as SQIVND (reference sequence). The CDR3 extends over 16 amino acids. With 3 bases clipped from V and 3 bases from J, the junction kept 6 bases outside the gene matches. The CDR3 DNA sequence: TGTGCCAGTAGTATCCGTGCGGGGGGGGGCTACAATGAGCAGTTCTTC. This translates into CASSIRAGGGYNEQFF.

The chain joins TRBV7-9 to TRBJ2-7; D may be TRBD1 (6 bases). The germline gives CDR1 SEHNR, CDR2 FQNEAQ (reference sequence). The V gene lost 4 bases and the J gene lost 3 bases, with 16 bases spanning the gap. The CDR3 runs to 15 residues. The CDR3 sequence: CASSYPYRVGYEQYF. CDR3 bases: TGTGCCAGCAGCTACCCATACAGGGTCGGCTACGAGCAGTACTTC.

V and J are TRBV7-3 and TRBJ2-1, with 8 bases identical to TRBD1. CDR1 and CDR2 from the germline V gene are SGHTA and FQGTGA. V was clipped by 6 bases and J by 7 bases; unmatched bases: 5. CDR3 size: 13 residues. CDR3 coding DNA: TGTGCCAGCAGTCGACAGGGGAGGAATGAGCAGTTCTTC. Translating it yields CASSRQGRNEQFF.

This sequence joins TRBV7-2 and TRBJ2-5; no clear D. This CDR3 region has 13 residues. The V gene's germline CDR1 is SGHTA and CDR2 FQGNSA. The V end was cut by 3 bases, the J end by 6 bases, with 11 bases between. The CDR3 reads CASSLPVVKTQYF. The DNA of the CDR3 is TGTGCCAGCAGCTTGCCGGTGGTTAAGACCCAGTACTTC. Looking up the rest from reference TRBV7-2 and TRBJ2-5 gives the full variable domain: GAGVSQSPSNKVTEKGKDVELRCDPISGHTALYWYRQSLGQGLEFLIYFQGNSAPDKSGLPSDRFSAERTGGSVSTLTIQRTQQEDSAVYLCASSLPVVKTQYFGPGTRLLVL.

The CDR3 DNA is TGTGCCAGCAGCTTAGGCGGGGGGTTAGATACGCAGTATTTT. It yields the protein CASSLGGGLDTQYF. The rearrangement joins TRBV7-2 to TRBJ2-3, with 8 bases matching TRBD2. Germline V lookup: CDR1 SGHTA, CDR2 FQGNSA. Trimming at V came to 1 base and at J to 5 bases, leaving 2 bases not matched to a gene. This CDR3 comprises 14 residues.

For this clone: Distinct nucleotide sequences in the sample also encode this CDR3. The chain carries TRBV4-3 and TRBJ1-1; TRBD1 might be the D (6 bases). The CDR3 is made up of 14 amino acids. V shed 1 base and J shed 1 base, with 7 bases lying between them. Germline assignment: CDR1 LGHNA and CDR2 YSLEER. CDR3 nucleotide sequence: TGCGCCAGCAGCCAAGGCAGGGGGAACACTGAAGCTTTCTTT. It codes for CASSQGRGNTEAFF.

A word on this clone: This sample includes further DNA sequences coding for the same CDR3. The chain links TRBV7-9 to TRBJ1-5; D is unclear. CDR1 is SEHNR and CDR2 is FQNEAQ in the germline V gene (reference sequence). Trimming shortened V by 5 bases and J by 4 bases, and 12 bases separated the two germline ends. CDR3 length: 14 residues. In DNA, the CDR3 is TGTGCCAGCAGCCCAGGTGGAGGGAATCAGCCCCAGCATTTT. Translating it yields CASSPGGGNQPQHF.